This TCR beta chain was sequenced during a study of regulatory T cells in long-lasting Graves disease. Time point here: newly diagnosed GD, antithyroid drugs for less than 3 months. Preparation of the TCR library used RNA extracted from PBMCs. Graves' disease diagnosis used American Thyroid Association guidelines. EDTA tubes held 7 to 9 milliliters of peripheral blood from each patient. Study results and limitations: There was favoring of TRBV28, TRBJ1-2 and TRBJ2-5 in persistent disease.

The CDR3 has 15 amino acids. In germline, CDR1 is DFQATT, CDR2 SNEGSKA (reference sequence). Trimming pared 3 bases from V and 9 bases from J, leaving 21 bases between. This clonotype appeared many times. Antigen specificity is unknown. For TCR beta, libraries came from iRepertoire HTBI primers and Arm-PCR of CDR3 regions. TCRdb fed the multiplex PCR reads into MiXCR, producing one record per CDR3 protein. The sample yields around 470,000 distinct CDR3 sequences, 14% seen once. A further study also used this sample, focusing on T cells in Graves' hyperthyroidism and ophthalmopathy. In that study: When ophthalmopathy did not progress within 18 months, Graves' hyperthyroidism was considered stable.

The TCR sequence derives from a woman aged 45-65 years with Graves disease. This specimen consisted of peripheral blood mononuclear cells (PBMCs), obtained at new diagnosis, from a patient treated with antithyroid drugs. The chain carries TRBV20-1 and TRBJ2-1, with D possibly matching TRBD1 (6 bases). CDR3 DNA sequence: TGCAGTGCTAGGGGCTCCGGGACAACATCGGGTGAGCAGTTCTTC. Translated: CSARGSGTTSGEQFF.